The 6 T cell receptor beta chains below all came from one sample that was sequenced in a study of cytomegalovirus exposure and HLA in healthy donors. 13 Jbeta primers and 60 Vbeta primers were used for the PCR. Here immunoSEQ multiplex PCR was the method, and the copy in TCRdb shows in-frame clones only, minus some. The sample contains roughly 160,000 clones, over 75% of which appear only once. The specimen was PBMCs. These receptor sequences come from a woman in her forties or fifties in good health and CMV-seropositive.

The J gene is TRBJ2-5, the V gene TRBV28, with D tentatively TRBD1 (5 bases). Looked up from germline, CDR1 is MDHEN and CDR2 is SYDVKM. The CDR3 consists of 15 residues. V was pared by 4 bases and J by 5 bases, with 17 bases between. The CDR3 region is CASSSGRGLTETQYF. CDR3 bases: TGTGCCAGCAGTTCGGGTAGGGGCCTGACGGAGACCCAGTACTTC. Based on the CDR3 plus reference TRBV28 and TRBJ2-5, the full variable domain is DVKVTQSSRYLVKRTGEKVFLECVQDMDHENMFWYRQDPGLGLRLIYFSYDVKMKEKGDIPEGYSVSREKKERFSLILESASTNQTSMYLCASSSGRGLTETQYFGPGTRLLVL.

The CDR3 sequence is CATRLASSYNEQFF. CDR3 nucleotide sequence: TGTGCCACCCGACTAGCGAGCTCCTACAATGAGCAGTTCTTC. The chain combines TRBV27 with TRBJ2-1; 8 bases are a match to TRBD2. J was trimmed by 0 bases and V by 10 bases; bases with no gene match: 5. Germline V lookup: CDR1 MNHEY, CDR2 SMNVEV (reference sequence). The CDR3 is made up of 14 amino acids.

The table lists this clone with a count of one. The CDR3 DNA reads TGTGCCAGTAAGGGACACCTTAACTATGGCTACACCTTC. Its translation: CASKGHLNYGYTF. The chain is built from TRBV5-6 and TRBJ1-2; tentative D call: TRBD1 (6 bases). The ends were cut back, 8 bases at V and 1 base at J, with 12 bases in the middle. From germline, CDR1 is SGHDT and CDR2 YYEEEE. The CDR3 spans 13 residues.

The genes are TRBV5-5 and TRBJ1-2, with a tentative D call TRBD1 (6 bases). V was clipped by 7 bases and J by 4 bases, with 11 bases between them. CDR3 length: 12 amino acids. Looked up from germline, CDR1 is SGHKS and CDR2 is YYEKEE (reference sequence). CDR3 sequence (DNA): TGTGCCAGCGGCCCACAGGGCTATGGCTACACCTTC. Residues: CASGPQGYGYTF.

This chain uses TRBV27 with TRBJ1-4; D perhaps matches TRBD1 (6 bases). The V end was cut by 3 bases, the J end by 6 bases, with 17 bases between. The CDR3 contains 16 residues. CDR1 is MNHEY and CDR2 is SMNVEV in the germline V gene (reference sequence). Written as DNA, the CDR3 is TGTGCCAGCAGTTTGAATAAGGGGGTCAAATATGAAAAACTGTTTTTT. This translates into CASSLNKGVKYEKLFF. The whole variable domain, remainder taken from reference TRBV27 and TRBJ1-4, is EAQVTQNPRYLITVTGKKLTVTCSQNMNHEYMSWYRQDPGLGLRQIYYSMNVEVTDKGDVPEGYKVSRKEKRNFPLILESPSPNQTSLYFCASSLNKGVKYEKLFFGSGTQLSVL.

The CDR3 reads CASSKATLRQVNYGYTF. CDR3 nucleotides: TGTGCCAGCAGCAAAGCGACTTTGAGACAGGTGAACTATGGCTACACCTTC. The rearrangement links TRBV21-1 to TRBJ1-2; TRBD1, the table's D call, was not compared with the DNA. TRBV21-1 constitutes a pseudogene. The CDR3 loop spans 17 amino acids.